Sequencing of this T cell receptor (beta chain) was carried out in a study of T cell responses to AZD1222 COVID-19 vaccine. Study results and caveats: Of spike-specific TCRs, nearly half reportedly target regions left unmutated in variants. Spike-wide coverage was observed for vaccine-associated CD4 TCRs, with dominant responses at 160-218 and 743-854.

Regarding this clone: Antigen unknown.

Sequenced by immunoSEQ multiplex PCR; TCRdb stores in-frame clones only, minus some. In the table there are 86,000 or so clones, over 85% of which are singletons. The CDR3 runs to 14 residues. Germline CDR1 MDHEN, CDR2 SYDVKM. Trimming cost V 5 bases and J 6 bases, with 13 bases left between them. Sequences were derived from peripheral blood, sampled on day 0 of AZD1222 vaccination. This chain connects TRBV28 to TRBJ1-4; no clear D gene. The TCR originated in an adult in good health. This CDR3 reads CASSIVPGDEKLFF. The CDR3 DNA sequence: TGTGCCAGCAGTATCGTACCCGGGGATGAAAAACTGTTTTTT.